This T cell receptor beta chain was obtained from a study of CD8 T cells in Susac syndrome (dated by TCRdb to between 2017 and 2020). Turning to the overall study: The study used repertoire sequencing to test whether antigen drove CD8+ T cell activation and differentiation in Susac syndrome. The clonality of the CD8+ T cell repertoire was compared across approximately 11 healthy donors, 14 Susac syndrome patients and about 15 multiple sclerosis patients. The full study reports these points: The number of individuals in the TCR sequencing and HLA analysis was acknowledged as relatively small.

The junction shows trimming of 2 bases on V and 0 bases on J, plus 16 bases between the germline ends. Including the terminal cysteine and phenylalanine, the CDR3 comprises 17 residues. Only CDR3 DNA remains: 51 bases, in frame from the first base. CDR1 and CDR2, looked up from the germline V gene, are SGHRS and YFSETQ. RNA was extracted using the RNeasy kit, and roughly 0.5 to 1 ug of the RNA was reverse transcribed with random hexamers. The immunoSEQ multiplex PCR assay, covering 54 Vbeta and 13 Jbeta segments, was used to amplify TCR beta CDR3 regions. Bias from PCR amplification was corrected by using a synthetic template baseline for primer optimization and for computational correction. Per the authors' processing: Reads were annotated to V, D and J genes per IMGT and analyzed with immunoSEQ Analyzer, keeping only productive sequences. To calculate clonality, Shannon entropy was normalized by log2 of the number of productive unique sequences and then subtracted from one. For each patient and control, public and private clones were evaluated among the 100 most prevalent clones. A clone was defined as Susac-specific if it was absent from the healthy and MS cohorts, from 1052 published viral clones and from other ImmuneACCESS disease sequences. TCRdb itself trimmed the public reads at Q25 with fastp, ran MiXCR and retained productive beta chains. Rows merge per CDR3 protein into single entries with the most common DNA and genes. The V and J calls and clone size are TCRdb's, not the authors'. This sample holds some 300,000 distinct CDR3 sequences; around 89% were observed only once. In total, the top ten clones hold approximately 0.2% of the sample.

High-throughput TCR beta sequencing profiled peripheral blood CD8+ and CD4+ T cells from healthy donors, Susac syndrome patients and multiple sclerosis patients. The multiple sclerosis controls were treatment-naive patients whose relapsing-remitting disease, either stable or active, fulfilled the revised McDonald criteria. Bulk CD8+ and CD4+ T cells were purified magnetically by negative isolation, whereas CD8+ TEMRA cells were enriched by FACS. Blood was drawn into EDTA tubes, processed within 24 hours, and PBMCs were isolated by density gradient centrifugation. PBMCs intended for TCR sequencing were frozen in liquid nitrogen and were later thawed in a 37 degrees C water bath. The sorted or isolated CD4+, CD8+ and CD8+ TEMRA cells had a purity of 90% or higher. As to this clonotype: What this receptor recognizes is not known. Within one base of it there is no much larger clone, and no base qualities were kept.

The receptor was isolated from a human donor with multiple sclerosis. Sequenced sample: CD8+ T cells from PBMCs. Recombination connected TRBV5-1 to TRBJ2-3, with the D segment identity uncertain. The DNA sequence is given as TGCGCCAGCAGCTTCGGTGTCAGGCCCACTAGCACAGATACGCAGTATTTT. This gives the protein CASSFGVRPTSTDTQYF.